These 32 T cell receptor beta chains came from one sample sequenced in a study of CD8+CD57+ T cells in acquired aplastic anemia. The template used for profiling TCR beta VDJ and CDR3 was genomic DNA. TCRdb ran MiXCR on the reads and lists one entry per CDR3 protein. The sample shows about 210,000 distinct CDR3 sequences, approximately 60% of them seen only once. Sequencing was performed on sorted CD4+, CD8+, or CD8+CD57+ T cells (not recorded which) from PBMCs. The source is a human donor in good health.

The chain links TRBV29-1 to TRBJ2-7; possible D gene TRBD1, 6 bases. Germline loops: CDR1 SQVTM, CDR2 ANQGSEA. The ends were cut back, 6 bases at V and 6 bases at J, with 18 bases in the middle. CDR3 length: 13 amino acids. The CDR3 DNA is TGCAGCGTCAACCCCGGGACAAATCGCGAGCAGTACTTC. It yields the protein CSVNPGTNREQYF.

This chain joins TRBV7-2 and TRBJ2-1; D is ambiguous. This CDR3 comprises 13 residues. Looked up from germline, CDR1 is SGHTA and CDR2 is FQGNSA. V was pared by 5 bases and J by 6 bases, with 11 bases between. CDR3 protein: CASSPWSANEQFF. CDR3 bases: TGTGCCAGCAGCCCGTGGAGTGCCAATGAGCAGTTCTTC. The entire variable domain, with the rest obtained from reference TRBV7-2 and TRBJ2-1, is as follows: GAGVSQSPSNKVTEKGKDVELRCDPISGHTALYWYRQSLGQGLEFLIYFQGNSAPDKSGLPSDRFSAERTGGSVSTLTIQRTQQEDSAVYLCASSPWSANEQFFGPGTRLTVL.

The V gene is TRBV7-9, the J gene TRBJ2-7; TRBD1 aligns across 8 bases. This CDR3 region has 15 residues. CDR1 is SEHNR, CDR2 FQNEAQ, per germline (reference sequence). V was pared by 5 bases and J by 5 bases, with 11 bases of the junction left unmatched. The CDR3 DNA follows: TGTGCCAGCAGCGCCCTCCGACAGGGGAGGAACGAGCAGTACTTC. Its protein is CASSALRQGRNEQYF.

This clonotype was recorded many times. This chain connects TRBV9 to TRBJ2-2; D is uncertain. The V end lost 3 bases, the J end lost 4 bases, and 7 bases lay between the germline ends. The germline V gene encodes CDR1 SGDLS and CDR2 YYNGEE. The CDR3 length is 13 residues. CDR3 residues: CASSETVTGELFF. The CDR3 DNA is TGTGCCAGCAGCGAAACAGTCACCGGGGAGCTGTTTTTT.

The DNA for the CDR3 is TGTGCCACCAGCAAAGGACTAGCGGGGCGTGCAGATACGCAGTATTTT. Protein sequence: CATSKGLAGRADTQYF. This chain links TRBV15 with TRBJ2-3, with 12 nucleotides matching TRBD2. Losses at the gene ends were 4 bases for V and 4 bases for J; bases not matched to a gene: 6. The CDR3 extends over 16 amino acids. Germline CDR1 reads LNHNV; CDR2 reads YYDKDF (reference sequence). Together with reference TRBV15 and TRBJ2-3, the CDR3 gives the full variable domain: DAMVIQNPRYQVTQFGKPVTLSCSQTLNHNVMYWYQQKSSQAPKLLFHYYDKDFNNEADTPDNFQSRRPNTSFCFLDIRSPGLGDTAMYLCATSKGLAGRADTQYFGPGTRLTVL.

The V call is TRBV7-9, the J call TRBJ1-2, with 8 bases lining up with TRBD1. CDR1 is SEHNR and CDR2 is FQNEAQ in the germline V gene (reference sequence). V dropped 2 bases and J dropped 8; count of bases not matched to a gene: 4. This CDR3 spans 13 amino acids. The chain's CDR3 is CASSLNRGGGYTF. CDR3 nucleotide sequence: TGTGCCAGCAGCTTAAACAGGGGGGGGGGCTACACCTTC.

This sequence joins TRBV4-1 and TRBJ1-6; D not resolved. Trimming shortened V by 1 base and J by 3 bases, and 10 bases separated the two germline ends. The CDR3 is 16 residues long. Germline-derived CDR1 and CDR2 are MGHRA and YSYEKL. CDR3 residues: CASSQVRAGYNSPLHF. The CDR3 bases are TGCGCCAGCAGCCAAGTTCGGGCAGGCTATAATTCACCCCTCCACTTT.

The chain carries TRBV10-3 and TRBJ1-6; weak D call: TRBD1 (6 bases). Trimming pared 4 bases from V and 8 bases from J, leaving 15 bases between. This CDR3 is built from 15 residues. CDR1 ENHRY and CDR2 SYGVKD come from the germline V gene. DNA of the CDR3: TGTGCCATCAGTGGCAGGGGAAGCGGAGATTCACCCCTCCACTTT. Amino acids: CAISGRGSGDSPLHF.

The V call is TRBV15, the J call TRBJ2-5, with 8 positions matching TRBD1. Germline CDR1 is LNHNV and CDR2 is YYDKDF (reference sequence). The junction had 4 bases not matched to a gene; V was cut back by 5 bases and J by 5 bases. This CDR3 has 13 amino acids. DNA of the CDR3: TGTGCCACCAGCGGGGACAGGACGGAGACCCAGTACTTC. It codes for CATSGDRTETQYF.

The rearrangement joins TRBV2 to TRBJ1-1; 8 bases line up with TRBD1. This CDR3 is built from 16 residues. V lost 7 bases and J lost 5; bases outside the gene matches: 15. The germline gives CDR1 SNHLY, CDR2 FYNNEI. DNA for the CDR3: TGTGCCAGCATCGATATTGGACAGGGCGGGGAAACTGAAGCTTTCTTT. Its protein is CASIDIGQGGETEAFF. The entire variable domain, with the rest obtained from reference TRBV2 and TRBJ1-1, is as follows: EPEVTQTPSHQVTQMGQEVILRCVPISNHLYFYWYRQILGQKVEFLVSFYNNEISEKSEIFDDQFSVERPDGSNFTLKIRSTKLEDSAMYFCASIDIGQGGETEAFFGQGTRLTVV.

V and J are TRBV29-1 and TRBJ2-7; D is undetermined. The CDR3 has 12 amino acids. Per the germline V gene, CDR1 is SQVTM and CDR2 is ANQGSEA. V was clipped by 8 bases and J by 5 bases, with 16 bases between them. Written as DNA, the CDR3 is TGCAGCCAAACATCAGGAGTCGACGAGCAGTACTTC. Its protein is CSQTSGVDEQYF.

The V gene is TRBV5-1, the J gene TRBJ2-7, with 7 bases that match TRBD1. V gave up 6 bases and J gave up 3 bases; unmatched junction bases: 9. Germline V gene sequence: CDR1 SGHRS, CDR2 YFSETQ. The CDR3 contains 14 residues. This chain's CDR3 is CASTLGPGGYEQYF. CDR3 coding DNA: TGCGCCAGCACCCTTGGCCCAGGGGGCTACGAGCAGTACTTC.

The chain is built from TRBV20-1 and TRBJ2-3, with D tentatively TRBD2 (6 bases). V was pared by 1 base and J by 2 bases, with 7 bases between. The CDR3 spans 13 residues. CDR1 DFQATT and CDR2 SNEGSKA come from the germline V gene (reference sequence). This chain's CDR3 is CSARGRATDTQYF. The CDR3 DNA is TGCAGTGCTAGAGGGAGGGCCACAGATACGCAGTATTTT.

This chain links TRBV7-2 with TRBJ2-5; no reliable D call. The V end was cut by 6 bases, the J end by 1 base, with 6 bases between. Germline CDR1 SGHTA, CDR2 FQGNSA. The CDR3 runs to 12 residues. CDR3 nucleotide sequence: TGTGCCAGCAGATCAGGCCAAGAGACCCAGTACTTC. Translation gives CASRSGQETQYF. Full variable domain (remainder filled in from reference TRBV7-2 and TRBJ2-5): GAGVSQSPSNKVTEKGKDVELRCDPISGHTALYWYRQSLGQGLEFLIYFQGNSAPDKSGLPSDRFSAERTGGSVSTLTIQRTQQEDSAVYLCASRSGQETQYFGPGTRLLVL.

The chain is built from TRBV15 and TRBJ2-5; D is perhaps TRBD1 or TRBD2 (5 bases each). V was clipped by 4 bases and J by 5 bases, with 20 bases between them. The CDR3 covers 16 residues. Germline values: CDR1 LNHNV, CDR2 YYDKDF (reference sequence). Written as DNA, the CDR3 is TGTGCCACCAGCATTCGGGAAAGATCTGGGGCGGAGACCCAGTACTTC. As protein: CATSIRERSGAETQYF.

For this clonotype: With a much larger clone just one base away, this may be a read error. CDR3 nucleotides: TGTGCCTGGAGCCGGGACAACTCCTACGAGCAGTACTTC. It specifies CAWSRDNSYEQYF. V is TRBV30 and J is TRBJ2-7; a possible D gene is TRBD1 (6 bases). The germline V and J ends were trimmed by 3 bases and 0 bases, with 9 bases remaining between them. Germline values: CDR1 GTSNPN, CDR2 SVGIG (reference sequence). The CDR3 contains 13 residues.

The chain carries TRBV7-3 and TRBJ2-7; no firm D call. Trimming removed 5 bases from V and 5 bases from J, with 19 bases in between. CDR1 and CDR2 (germline): SGHTA, FQGTGA. The CDR3 extends over 15 amino acids. Written as DNA, the CDR3 is TGTGCCAGCAGCCTTGGACCCCGGATAGAAGACGAGCAGTACTTC. Its protein is CASSLGPRIEDEQYF.

This sequence joins TRBV2 and TRBJ2-2; D assignment may be TRBD1 or TRBD2 (6 bases each). This CDR3 region has 15 residues. Germline lookup yields CDR1 SNHLY and CDR2 FYNNEI. V was clipped by 6 bases and J by 0 bases, with 11 bases between them. The CDR3 DNA sequence: TGTGCCAGCAGGGGGGGACACACGAACACCGGGGAGCTGTTTTTT. Translating gives CASRGGHTNTGELFF. The full variable domain, in which reference TRBV2 and TRBJ2-2 provide the parts outside the CDR3, is EPEVTQTPSHQVTQMGQEVILRCVPISNHLYFYWYRQILGQKVEFLVSFYNNEISEKSEIFDDQFSVERPDGSNFTLKIRSTKLEDSAMYFCASRGGHTNTGELFFGEGSRLTVL.

This chain links TRBV15 with TRBJ2-6, with D maybe TRBD1 (5 bases). Germline V gives CDR1 LNHNV, CDR2 YYDKDF (reference sequence). This CDR3 region has 15 residues. The V and J ends lost 5 bases and 4 bases respectively, with 12 bases between them. DNA of the CDR3: TGTGCCACCAGCGGTAGTAGGACAGGGGCCAACGTCCTGACTTTC. It yields the protein CATSGSRTGANVLTF.

About this clonotype: Sequence at one end of the junction differs from germline and may be a read error. The chain has TRBV7-9 and TRBJ1-2; weak D call: TRBD1 (5 bases). Germline-derived CDR1 and CDR2 are SEHNR and FQNEAQ (reference sequence). The CDR3 is 14 residues long. CDR3 region: CASSLGQTNYGCTF. The CDR3 region has the DNA TGTGCCAGCAGCTTAGGACAGACTAACTATGGCTGCACCTTC.

The chain combines TRBV7-2 with TRBJ2-7; 8 bases line up with TRBD2. Germline V gene data show CDR1 as SGHTA and CDR2 as FQGNSA. The trim removed 4 bases at V and 7 bases at J, leaving 6 bases unmatched. CDR3 length equals 13 residues. CDR3 sequence reads: CASSSAGGWEQYF. The CDR3 region has the DNA TGTGCCAGCAGCTCCGCGGGGGGTTGGGAGCAGTACTTC.

This chain joins TRBV6-5 and TRBJ2-5, with a tentative D call TRBD2 (6 bases). In germline, CDR1 is MNHEY, CDR2 SVGAGI. The CDR3 sequence is 14 residues long. Trimming shortened V by 2 bases and J by 0 bases, and 7 bases separated the two germline ends. The CDR3 nucleotides are TGTGCCAGCAGTTACCAGCGGGACCAAGAGACCCAGTACTTC. Translation: CASSYQRDQETQYF.

The chain links TRBV7-9 to TRBJ2-1; D is perhaps TRBD2 (5 bases). There are 16 residues in the CDR3. Germline CDR1 is SEHNR and CDR2 is FQNEAQ (reference sequence). Trimming took off 1 base at V and 4 bases at J, with 14 bases between the two ends. This CDR3 is CASSLGSSGLYNEQFF. The CDR3 nucleotides read TGTGCCAGCAGCTTAGGATCCAGCGGATTATACAATGAGCAGTTCTTC.

As to this clonotype: One junction end does not reproduce the germline sequence, and a read error may be involved. The chain joins TRBV7-9 to TRBJ2-1, with TRBD2 matching over 10 bases. Germline CDR1 is SEHNR and CDR2 is FQNEAQ (reference sequence). The CDR3 sequence is 14 residues long. For the CDR3, the DNA is TGTGCCAGCAGCCTGGGACTAGCGATCCATGAGCAGCTCTTC. This translates into CASSLGLAIHEQLF. The entire variable domain, with the rest obtained from reference TRBV7-9 and TRBJ2-1, is as follows: DTGVSQNPRHKITKRGQNVTFRCDPISEHNRLYWYRQTLGQGPEFLTYFQNEAQLEKSRLLSDRFSAERPKGSFSTLEIQRTEQGDSAMYLCASSLGLAIHEQLFGPGTRLTVL.

The rearrangement joins TRBV20-1 to TRBJ1-6, with D hard to call. The V gene lost 1 base and the J gene lost 5 bases, with 9 bases spanning the gap. Germline CDR1 DFQATT, CDR2 SNEGSKA (reference sequence). The CDR3 is 14 residues long. The CDR3 protein is CSARGGSDNSPLHF. CDR3 DNA sequence: TGCAGTGCTAGAGGAGGATCCGATAATTCACCCCTCCACTTT.

The J gene is TRBJ2-7, the V gene TRBV7-8; weak D call: TRBD1 (6 bases). This CDR3 region has 18 residues. The germline CDR1 and CDR2 sequences are SGHVS and FQNEAQ. V was shortened by 2 bases and J by 0 bases, with 20 bases between the two germline ends. The CDR3 nucleotides read TGTGCCAGCAGCTTACCACGCAAAATCACAGGGATCTCCTACGAGCAGTACTTC. It is translated as CASSLPRKITGISYEQYF.

This rearrangement joins TRBV29-1 to TRBJ2-2, with 12 bases fitting TRBD2. Per germline, CDR1 SQVTM and CDR2 ANQGSEA. This CDR3 is built from 15 residues. The J segment lost 0 bases and the V segment lost 5 bases, leaving 1 base of the junction unmatched. As DNA, the CDR3 is TGCAGCGTTCGGACTAGCGGGACGAACACCGGGGAGCTGTTTTTT. Its translation is CSVRTSGTNTGELFF.

The V call is TRBV12-3 or TRBV12-4, the J call TRBJ2-7, with 7 bases lining up with TRBD1. CDR3 length: 14 amino acids. Unmatched junction bases numbered 5, after V lost 4 bases and J lost 2 bases. In nucleotides, the CDR3 is TGTGCCAGCAGTTCCCGGCAGGGGGCCTACGAGCAGTACTTC. Its translation is CASSSRQGAYEQYF.

V gene TRBV2 combines with J gene TRBJ2-3, with D perhaps matching TRBD2 (6 bases). The germline V gene encodes CDR1 SNHLY and CDR2 FYNNEI. The length of the CDR3 is 13 residues. CDR3 sequence: CVEGGADTDTQYF. CDR3 DNA sequence: TGTGTTGAGGGCGGGGCTGACACAGATACGCAGTATTTT.

J is TRBJ2-7 and V is TRBV7-3, with 10 bases lining up with TRBD2. From germline, CDR1 is SGHTA and CDR2 FQGTGA. This CDR3 has 15 amino acids. V dropped 5 bases and J dropped 3; count of bases not matched to a gene: 7. CDR3 nucleotide sequence: TGTGCCAGCAGCCCCCCCAGGACTAGCGGCTACGAGCAGTACTTC. Protein product: CASSPPRTSGYEQYF. The variable domain in full, with the rest retrieved from reference TRBV7-3 and TRBJ2-7, is GAGVSQTPSNKVTEKGKYVELRCDPISGHTALYWYRQSLGQGPEFLIYFQGTGAADDSGLPNDRFFAVRPEGSVSTLKIQRTERGDSAVYLCASSPPRTSGYEQYFGPGTRLTVT.

This sequence joins TRBV2 and TRBJ1-1, with D unresolved. The CDR3 totals 14 residues. V lost 9 bases and J 0 bases, leaving 14 bases between the germline ends. Germline CDR1 and CDR2: SNHLY and FYNNEI. Written as DNA, the CDR3 is TGTGCCAGTAGGGAGAGGGCCATGAACACTGAAGCTTTCTTT. This codes for CASRERAMNTEAFF.

J is TRBJ1-5 and V is TRBV10-3, with D unclear. The CDR3 contains 15 residues. V was trimmed by 0 bases and J by 0 bases, leaving 6 bases between them. CDR1 is ENHRY and CDR2 is SYGVKD in the germline V gene. This CDR3 reads CAISESRDSNQPQHF. CDR3 bases: TGTGCCATCAGTGAGTCGCGGGATAGCAATCAGCCCCAGCATTTT.